The next 14 T cell receptor beta chains were all read from a single sample in a study of cytomegalovirus exposure and HLA in healthy donors. Measured with immunoSEQ multiplex PCR; TCRdb has only the in-frame clones, and not every one. The data contain a few hundred thousand clones, roughly 85% of them singletons. Sequencing was performed on PBMCs. These TCRs come from a woman aged 18 to 35 in good health and CMV-seronegative.

The V and J genes are TRBV28 and TRBJ1-4; 10 nucleotides align to TRBD1. The CDR3 covers 16 residues. The junction had 11 bases not matched to a gene; V was cut back by 6 bases and J by 7 bases. CDR1 and CDR2 (germline): MDHEN, SYDVKM. The CDR3 sequence is CASRPYDRGRGEKLFF. CDR3 coding DNA: TGTGCCAGCAGACCCTATGACAGGGGGCGAGGTGAAAAACTGTTTTTT.

V and J are TRBV5-4 and TRBJ2-1; no clear D. The V gene lost 4 bases and the J gene lost 7 bases, with 6 bases spanning the gap. The length of the CDR3 is 11 residues. The germline V gene encodes CDR1 SGHNT and CDR2 YYREEE (reference sequence). CDR3 protein: CASSIRNEQFF. For the CDR3, the DNA is TGTGCCAGCAGCATTAGAAATGAGCAGTTCTTC. Using reference TRBV5-4 and TRBJ2-1 for the parts outside the CDR3, the full variable domain is ETGVTQSPTHLIKTRGQQVTLRCSSQSGHNTVSWYQQALGQGPQFIFQYYREEENGRGNFPPRFSGLQFPNYSSELNVNALELDDSALYLCASSIRNEQFFGPGTRLTVL.

The chain couples TRBV4-2 to TRBJ2-7; D perhaps matches TRBD1 (6 bases). The V gene's germline CDR1 is LGHNA and CDR2 YNFKEQ. V dropped 0 bases and J dropped 1 base, with 10 bases sitting between them. This CDR3 contains 15 residues. The CDR3 is CASSQETGQSYEQYF. For the CDR3, the DNA is TGTGCCAGCAGCCAAGAGACAGGCCAATCCTACGAGCAGTACTTC.

The chain uses TRBV28 and TRBJ1-1; 9 bases are shared with TRBD1. V was clipped by 6 bases and J by 9 bases; unmatched bases: 5. Germline V CDR1 and CDR2: MDHEN, SYDVKM. The CDR3 spans 12 residues. The CDR3 spells CASSLGQGKAFF. DNA of the CDR3: TGTGCCAGCAGCCTCGGACAGGGGAAAGCTTTCTTT.

The rearrangement joins TRBV6-5 to TRBJ2-1; D unclear. The CDR3 is 13 residues long. Germline loops: CDR1 MNHEY, CDR2 SVGAGI. Trimming stripped 4 bases from V and 4 bases from J, with 8 bases between. The CDR3 loop reads CASSSRSYNEQFF. CDR3 nucleotides: TGTGCCAGCAGTTCTCGGAGTTACAATGAGCAGTTCTTC.

This clone was observed a handful of times. The chain employs TRBV6-5 and TRBJ1-6; 7 nucleotides agree with TRBD1. V shed 6 bases, J shed 13 bases, and the junction held 15 bases outside the gene matches. The CDR3 contains 15 residues. Per the germline V gene, CDR1 is MNHEY and CDR2 is SVGAGI. CDR3 bases: TGTGCCAGCAGCCTAAGGGACAGTCGGCGCCGGCCCCTCCACTTT. Translation: CASSLRDSRRRPLHF.

V usage is TRBV18 and J usage is TRBJ2-7; 10 positions agree with TRBD2. Trimming took 6 bases from V and 2 from J; bases not matched to a gene: 7. The CDR3 loop spans 15 amino acids. From germline, CDR1 is KGHSH and CDR2 LQKENI. The CDR3: CASSPLAGVTYEQYF. CDR3 nucleotides: TGTGCCAGCTCCCCTCTAGCGGGGGTAACCTACGAGCAGTACTTC.

The chain couples TRBV2 to TRBJ2-2; TRBD2 matches 11 bases. The germline gives CDR1 SNHLY, CDR2 FYNNEI. CDR3 length: 18 amino acids. The junction had 7 bases not matched to a gene; V was cut back by 3 bases and J by 1 base. CDR3 protein: CASSEGLAGGVNTGELFF. In DNA, the CDR3 is TGTGCCAGCAGTGAGGGTCTAGCGGGAGGCGTGAACACCGGGGAGCTGTTTTTT.

The J gene is TRBJ2-2, the V gene TRBV4-1, with D possibly TRBD2 on 5 matching bases. The CDR3 runs 17 residues. The V end lost 3 bases, the J end lost 3 bases, and 17 bases lay between the germline ends. Per germline, CDR1 MGHRA and CDR2 YSYEKL. DNA of the CDR3: TGCGCCAGCAGCCATCCAAGGAAGGGAGCAGACACCGGGGAGCTGTTTTTT. The encoded protein is CASSHPRKGADTGELFF.

This clone came up a few times. The chain carries TRBV5-1 and TRBJ2-7; tentatively, D is TRBD1 (5 bases). Germline CDR1 and CDR2: SGHRS and YFSETQ. Trimming took off 0 bases at V and 7 bases at J, with 11 bases between the two ends. CDR3 length: 13 residues. CDR3 loop: CASSLEGRREQYF. The CDR3 coding sequence is TGCGCCAGCAGCTTGGAGGGGCGCCGTGAGCAGTACTTC.

The genes are TRBV6-1 and TRBJ2-7; no clear D. Germline V lookup: CDR1 MNHNS, CDR2 SASEGT. V was trimmed by 8 bases and J by 4 bases, leaving 18 bases between them. This CDR3 is 14 amino acids long. CDR3 in amino acids: CASSPAGMVYEQYF. The CDR3 DNA reads as TGTGCCAGCTCCCCCGCAGGAATGGTTTACGAGCAGTACTTC.

This clone was seen just once. V gene TRBV7-3 combines with J gene TRBJ2-5, with TRBD2 matching over 9 bases. The CDR3 is 16 residues long. Germline trimming cut 5 bases from V and 5 bases from J; bases unmatched to any gene: 12. Germline CDR1 is SGHTA and CDR2 is FQGTGA. As DNA, the CDR3 is TGTGCCAGCAGCCCCGCCGCTAGCGGGACCTGGGAGACCCAGTACTTC. Its protein product is CASSPAASGTWETQYF.

This chain joins TRBV5-4 and TRBJ2-7, with 11 bases lining up with TRBD1. V dropped 4 bases and J dropped 5; count of bases not matched to a gene: 8. This CDR3 has 15 amino acids. Germline assignment: CDR1 SGHNT and CDR2 YYREEE (reference sequence). DNA of the CDR3: TGTGCCAGCAGCGTGCCCGGACAGGGGGCCCACGAGCAGTACTTC. It codes for CASSVPGQGAHEQYF.

V is TRBV5-1 and J is TRBJ2-7, with a weak D call TRBD1 (6 bases). The CDR3 has 18 amino acids. Germline loops: CDR1 SGHRS, CDR2 YFSETQ. V dropped 0 bases and J dropped 4 bases, with 23 bases sitting between them. In nucleotides, the CDR3 is TGCGCCAGCAGCTTGGCCGCCGGACGGACAGCCCCCCCTTACGAGCAGTACTTC. This sequence encodes CASSLAAGRTAPPYEQYF. The full variable domain, with the rest looked up from reference TRBV5-1 and TRBJ2-7, is KAGVTQTPRYLIKTRGQQVTLSCSPISGHRSVSWYQQTPGQGLQFLFEYFSETQRNKGNFPGRFSGRQFSNSRSEMNVSTLELGDSALYLCASSLAAGRTAPPYEQYFGPGTRLTVT.